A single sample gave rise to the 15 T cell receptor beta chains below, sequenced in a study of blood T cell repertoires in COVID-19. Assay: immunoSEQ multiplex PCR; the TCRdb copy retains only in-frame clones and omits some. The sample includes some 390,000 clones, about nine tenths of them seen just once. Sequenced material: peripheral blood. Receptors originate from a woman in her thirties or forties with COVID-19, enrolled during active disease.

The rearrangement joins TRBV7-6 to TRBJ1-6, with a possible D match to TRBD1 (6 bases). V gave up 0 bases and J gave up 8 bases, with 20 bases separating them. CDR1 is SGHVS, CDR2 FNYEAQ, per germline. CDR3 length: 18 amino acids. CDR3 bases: TGTGCCAGCAGCTTAGCACCAAATTTCAGGGCAGGGGATTCACCCCTCCACTTT. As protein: CASSLAPNFRAGDSPLHF.

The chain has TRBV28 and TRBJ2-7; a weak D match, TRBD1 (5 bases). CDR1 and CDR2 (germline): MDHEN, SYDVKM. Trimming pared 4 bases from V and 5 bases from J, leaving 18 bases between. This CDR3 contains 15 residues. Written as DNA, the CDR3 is TGTGCCAGCAGTTATCGCGGACACCCTCTGGACGAGCAGTACTTC. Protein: CASSYRGHPLDEQYF.

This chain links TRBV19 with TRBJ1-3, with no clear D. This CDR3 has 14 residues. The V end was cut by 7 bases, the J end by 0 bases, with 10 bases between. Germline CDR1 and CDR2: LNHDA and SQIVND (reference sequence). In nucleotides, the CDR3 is TGTGCCAGTACCCCGTCAGGCTCTGGAAACACCATATATTTT. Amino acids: CASTPSGSGNTIYF. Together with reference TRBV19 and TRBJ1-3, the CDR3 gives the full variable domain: DGGITQSPKYLFRKEGQNVTLSCEQNLNHDAMYWYRQDPGQGLRLIYYSQIVNDFQKGDIAEGYSVSREKKESFPLTVTSAQKNPTAFYLCASTPSGSGNTIYFGEGSWLTVV.

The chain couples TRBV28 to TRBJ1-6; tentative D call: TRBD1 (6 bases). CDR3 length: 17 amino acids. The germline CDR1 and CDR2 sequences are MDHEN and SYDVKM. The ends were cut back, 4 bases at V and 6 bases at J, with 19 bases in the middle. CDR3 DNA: TGTGCCAGCAGTTCCCATCCGCAGGGGCCTCTTAATTCACCCCTCCACTTT. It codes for CASSSHPQGPLNSPLHF. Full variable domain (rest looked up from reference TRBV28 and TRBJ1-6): DVKVTQSSRYLVKRTGEKVFLECVQDMDHENMFWYRQDPGLGLRLIYFSYDVKMKEKGDIPEGYSVSREKKERFSLILESASTNQTSMYLCASSSHPQGPLNSPLHFGNGTRLTVT.

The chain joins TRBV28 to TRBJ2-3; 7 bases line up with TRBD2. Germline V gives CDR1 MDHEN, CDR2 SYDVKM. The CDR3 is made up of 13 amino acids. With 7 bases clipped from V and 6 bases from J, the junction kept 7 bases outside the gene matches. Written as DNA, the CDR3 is TGTGCCAGCAAGGAACTAGCGTTCGATACGCAGTATTTT. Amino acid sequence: CASKELAFDTQYF.

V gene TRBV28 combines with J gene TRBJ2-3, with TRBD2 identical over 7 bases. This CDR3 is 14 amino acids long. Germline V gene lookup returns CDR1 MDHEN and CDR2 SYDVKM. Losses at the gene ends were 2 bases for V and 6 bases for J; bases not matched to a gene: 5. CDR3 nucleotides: TGTGCCAGCAGTTTAGCGGGAGCGGCGGATACGCAGTATTTT. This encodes CASSLAGAADTQYF.

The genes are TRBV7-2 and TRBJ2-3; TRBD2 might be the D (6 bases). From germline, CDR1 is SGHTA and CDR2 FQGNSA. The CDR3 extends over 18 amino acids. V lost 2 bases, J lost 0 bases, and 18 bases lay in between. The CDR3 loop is CASSLRPGVTTSTDTQYF. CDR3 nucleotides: TGTGCCAGCAGCTTAAGGCCGGGGGTGACTACTAGCACAGATACGCAGTATTTT. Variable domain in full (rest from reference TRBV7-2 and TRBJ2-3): GAGVSQSPSNKVTEKGKDVELRCDPISGHTALYWYRQSLGQGLEFLIYFQGNSAPDKSGLPSDRFSAERTGGSVSTLTIQRTQQEDSAVYLCASSLRPGVTTSTDTQYFGPGTRLTVL.

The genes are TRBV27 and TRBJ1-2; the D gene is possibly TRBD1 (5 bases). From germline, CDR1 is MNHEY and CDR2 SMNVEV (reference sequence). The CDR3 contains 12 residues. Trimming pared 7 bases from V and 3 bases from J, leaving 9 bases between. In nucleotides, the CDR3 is TGTGCCAGCAACTTAGGGGACTATGGCTACACCTTC. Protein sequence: CASNLGDYGYTF.

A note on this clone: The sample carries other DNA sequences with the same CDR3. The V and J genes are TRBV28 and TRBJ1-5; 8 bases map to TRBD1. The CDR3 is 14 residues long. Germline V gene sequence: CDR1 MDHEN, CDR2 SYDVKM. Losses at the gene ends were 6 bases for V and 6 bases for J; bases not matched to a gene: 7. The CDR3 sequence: CASSPGTGSQPQHF. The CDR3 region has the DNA TGTGCCAGCAGCCCCGGGACAGGATCTCAGCCCCAGCATTTT. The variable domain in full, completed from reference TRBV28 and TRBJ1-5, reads DVKVTQSSRYLVKRTGEKVFLECVQDMDHENMFWYRQDPGLGLRLIYFSYDVKMKEKGDIPEGYSVSREKKERFSLILESASTNQTSMYLCASSPGTGSQPQHFGDGTRLSIL.

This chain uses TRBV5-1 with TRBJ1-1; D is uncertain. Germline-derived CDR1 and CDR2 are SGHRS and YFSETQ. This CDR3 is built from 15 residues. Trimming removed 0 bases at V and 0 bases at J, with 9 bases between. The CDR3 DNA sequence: TGCGCCAGCAGCTTGGCCGGCGGGATGAACACTGAAGCTTTCTTT. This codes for CASSLAGGMNTEAFF. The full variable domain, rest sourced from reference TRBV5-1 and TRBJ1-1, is KAGVTQTPRYLIKTRGQQVTLSCSPISGHRSVSWYQQTPGQGLQFLFEYFSETQRNKGNFPGRFSGRQFSNSRSEMNVSTLELGDSALYLCASSLAGGMNTEAFFGQGTRLTVV.

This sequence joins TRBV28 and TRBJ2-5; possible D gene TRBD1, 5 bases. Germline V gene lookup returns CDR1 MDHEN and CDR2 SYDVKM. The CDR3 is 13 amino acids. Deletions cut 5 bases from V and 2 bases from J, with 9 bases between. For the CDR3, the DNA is TGTGCCAGCAGTAGACAGTCACAAGAGACCCAGTACTTC. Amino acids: CASSRQSQETQYF. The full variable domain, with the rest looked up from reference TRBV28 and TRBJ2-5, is DVKVTQSSRYLVKRTGEKVFLECVQDMDHENMFWYRQDPGLGLRLIYFSYDVKMKEKGDIPEGYSVSREKKERFSLILESASTNQTSMYLCASSRQSQETQYFGPGTRLLVL.

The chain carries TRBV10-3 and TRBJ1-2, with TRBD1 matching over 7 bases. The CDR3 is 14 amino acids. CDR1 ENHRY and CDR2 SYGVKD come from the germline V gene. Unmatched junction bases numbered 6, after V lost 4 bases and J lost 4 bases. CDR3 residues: CAISGDSIGYGYTF. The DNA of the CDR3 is TGTGCCATCAGTGGGGACAGCATTGGCTATGGCTACACCTTC.

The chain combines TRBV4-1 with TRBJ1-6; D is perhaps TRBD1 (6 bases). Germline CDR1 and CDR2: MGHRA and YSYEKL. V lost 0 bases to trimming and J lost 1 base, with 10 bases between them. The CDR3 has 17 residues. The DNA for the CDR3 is TGCGCCAGCAGCCAAGATATCAGGGGTTCCTATAATTCACCCCTCCACTTT. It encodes CASSQDIRGSYNSPLHF.

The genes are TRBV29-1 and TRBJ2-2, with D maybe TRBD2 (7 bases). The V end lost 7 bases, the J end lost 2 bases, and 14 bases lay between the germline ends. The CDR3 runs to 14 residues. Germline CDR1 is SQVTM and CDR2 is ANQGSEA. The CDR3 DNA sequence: TGCAGCGCCCTTAGGGGGGGCAACACCGGGGAGCTGTTTTTT. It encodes CSALRGGNTGELFF.

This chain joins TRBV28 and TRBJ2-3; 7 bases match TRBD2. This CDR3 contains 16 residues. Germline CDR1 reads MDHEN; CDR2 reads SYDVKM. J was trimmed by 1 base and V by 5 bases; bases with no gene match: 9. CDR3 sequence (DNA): TGTGCCAGCAGTCTCATGCGGGGGTTGGGCACAGATACGCAGTATTTT. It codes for CASSLMRGLGTDTQYF.